The sequence of this T cell receptor beta chain was determined in a study of blood T cells in healthy people across ages. Regarding this clonotype: No antigen is known for it.

Study-wide findings and caveats: In long-lived donors, naive CD4+ cell counts and diversity exceeded those of aged donors. Older age went with lower TCR beta diversity per million T cells, in a roughly linear way.

Together with a sample-barcoded 5' primer, a J-beta primer mix was included in a second PCR lasting roughly 6 to 12 cycles. Each CDR3 protein gets one entry after TCRdb re-called the 5' RACE reads with MiXCR. The sample lists hundreds of thousands of distinct CDR3 sequences, about 51% occurring once. This CDR3 is 14 amino acids long. Germline V lookup: CDR1 SGDLS, CDR2 YYNGEE. Trimming cost V 0 bases and J 4 bases, with 9 bases left between them. This chain joins TRBV9 and TRBJ2-3, with D perhaps being TRBD1 or TRBD2 (6 bases each). This clonotype was sampled from a woman aged 80 or over in good health. The sequencing sample was made of blood. The CDR3 protein is CASSVEGGSDTQYF. CDR3 in DNA: TGTGCCAGCAGCGTAGAGGGGGGCTCAGATACGCAGTATTTT.